This T cell receptor (beta chain) was recovered during a study of blood T cell repertoires in COVID-19. Study-wide background: PBMCs, B-cell-depleted T cells, or T cells were the source of the cDNA or gDNA that made up the material.

Patients in Seattle were enrolled during active infection, then followed longitudinally. Per the original data handling: Amplifying reference gene primers gave estimates of nucleated cell counts. Some clones are missing from TCRdb's copy, which holds only in-frame ones; the method was immunoSEQ multiplex PCR. That table is the source of V, J and clone size, and D and trimming were worked out from the DNA. The data show 150,000 to 200,000 clones, approximately 80% seen once. The CDR3 loop spans 15 amino acids. CDR1 and CDR2 (germline): SGDLS, YYNGEE. The trim removed 3 bases at V and 3 bases at J, leaving 5 bases unmatched.

The receptor comes from a woman older than 75 with COVID-19, enrolled during active disease. Sequencing was carried out using peripheral blood. The V and J genes are TRBV9 and TRBJ1-2; TRBD1 matches at 10 bases. CDR3 sequence: CASSATGTGDYGYTF. CDR3 DNA: TGTGCCAGCAGCGCTACCGGGACAGGGGACTATGGCTACACCTTC.